This TCR beta chain was profiled in a study of T cell responses to AZD1222 COVID-19 vaccine. Background on the study: Second-dose schedules of about 4 or about 12 weeks were combined.

The table came from immunoSEQ multiplex PCR; TCRdb's copy has only in-frame clones and leaves some out. In the table there are 95,000 to 150,000 clones, roughly 90% of which are singletons. The input for sequencing was peripheral blood, taken on day 0 of AZD1222 vaccination. This clonotype was sampled from an adult in good health.

CDR3 protein: CASSPGRANTEAFF. Written as DNA, the CDR3 is TGTGCCAGCTCACCGGGGAGGGCGAACACTGAAGCTTTCTTT. The chain joins TRBV18 to TRBJ1-1; D not certain. Germline assignment: CDR1 KGHSH and CDR2 LQKENI. The CDR3 is 14 amino acids. Trimming took 3 bases from V and 1 from J, leaving 9 bases between them. The full variable domain, rest sourced from reference TRBV18 and TRBJ1-1, is NAGVMQNPRHLVRRRGQEARLRCSPMKGHSHVYWYRQLPEEGLKFMVYLQKENIIDESGMPKERFSAEFPKEGPSILRIQQVVRGDSAAYFCASSPGRANTEAFFGQGTRLTVV.